This TCR beta chain was sequenced for a study of radiotherapy plus CTLA-4 blockade in lung cancer. Study-wide context: Under 20% of enrolled patients responded objectively, and more than 30% had disease control.

Remarks on this clone: The antigen remains undetermined.

The study treated chemo-refractory metastatic non-small-cell lung cancer patients with focal radiation plus ipilimumab CTLA-4 blockade. Profiled with immunoSEQ multiplex PCR; TCRdb holds only in-frame clones, not every one. The sample has more than 25,000 clones; roughly 80% are singletons. Whole-study findings and limits: Researchers report tumor-derived TCR clones expanding in blood after radiotherapy plus ipilimumab.

The germline V gene has CDR1 SGHAT and CDR2 FQNNGV. This CDR3 region has 17 residues. The V and J ends lost 2 bases and 7 bases respectively, with 23 bases between them. The specimen comprised peripheral blood, sampled from a patient treated with radiotherapy plus ipilimumab. V usage is TRBV11-2 and J usage is TRBJ2-5; TRBD1 is a possible D gene (6 bases). The sequence derives from a human donor with non-small cell lung cancer who had stable disease on radiotherapy plus ipilimumab. The CDR3 sequence: CASSLSQDRGGRGTQYF. For the CDR3, the DNA is TGTGCCAGCAGCTTATCTCAGGACAGAGGGGGACGGGGGACCCAGTACTTC.